This TCR beta chain was captured by sequencing in a study of response to subunit inactivated influenza vaccine (dated by TCRdb to the late 2010s). For the wider study: The study used deep quantitative T cell receptor repertoire profiling to track responses to a trivalent subunit inactivated influenza vaccine.

Library preparation employed RT-PCR. The sequencer was an Illumina HiSeq 2500. TCRdb cleaned the public reads at Q25 with fastp, built clones with MiXCR and kept in-frame beta chains. Identical CDR3 protein sequences are pooled into one entry, listed with their most common genes and DNA. In this sample the table shows some 520,000 distinct CDR3 sequences, 16% of which occur a single time. Less than 4% of the sample comes from the top ten. V is pruned by 0 bases and J by 9 bases, leaving 11 bases of the junction without a gene match. The CDR3 starts with the cysteine, ends with the phenylalanine, and has 16 residues. The only DNA kept is the CDR3, 48 bases in frame from the first base. The germline V gene gives CDR1 as LGHNA and CDR2 as YSLEER. Results and caveats for the whole study, not just this receptor: The authors suggested that each seasonal influenza vaccination may recruit only a limited number of new T cells.

Only a few counts were recorded for this clonotype. Its antigen is not yet known. No base quality values were provided; no much bigger clone lies one nucleotide off. The TCR sequence derives from a man between 45 and 75 years old who received an inactivated influenza vaccine. Donor details come from another sample of the same person, matched by shared clones. The sequencing here drew on CD4+ T cells sorted from PBMCs, taken around 25 months after vaccination. This chain is built from TRBV4-3 and TRBJ1-3, with 7 middle bases fitting TRBD1. In nucleotides, the sequence is TGCGCCAGCAGCCAAGAAGGGGGCATACGTGCCGGCACCATATATTTT. Its translation is CASSQEGGIRAGTIYF.